This is a list of T cell receptor beta chains from one sample in a study of blood T cell repertoires in COVID-19. Assay used: immunoSEQ multiplex PCR; TCRdb lists only in-frame clones, some missing. The sample consists of 43,000 or so clones, about four fifths of them appearing once. Sequenced: peripheral blood. These receptors were collected from a woman in her sixties or seventies with acute or convalescent COVID-19. Each CDR3 is given with its conserved first and last residue. D genes are given only for firm matches. The listing skips clone size in some rows; elsewhere it reads once, few, many or a size class.

V gene: TRBV19
CDR3 length: 14
clone size: few
J gene: TRBJ2-2
D gene: .
CDR3 protein: CASSIDLAAGELFF
CDR3 DNA: TGTGCCAGTAGTATAGATCTCGCGGCCGGGGAGCTGTTTTTT

V gene: TRBV6-5
CDR3 length: 14
clone size: .
J gene: TRBJ2-3
D gene: .
CDR3 protein: CASSYMAAGDTQYF
CDR3 DNA: TGTGCCAGCAGTTACATGGCCGCGGGAGATACGCAGTATTTT

V gene: TRBV5-1
CDR3 length: 12
clone size: .
J gene: TRBJ1-2
D gene: .
CDR3 protein: CASHRENYGYTF
CDR3 DNA: TGCGCCAGCCACAGAGAGAACTATGGCTACACCTTC

V gene: TRBV14
CDR3 length: 15
clone size: .
J gene: TRBJ2-7
D gene: .
CDR3 protein: CASSQDPPGSYEQYF
CDR3 DNA: TGTGCCAGCAGCCAAGACCCGCCAGGTTCCTACGAGCAGTACTTC

V gene: TRBV19
CDR3 length: 15
clone size: once
J gene: TRBJ1-1
D gene: TRBD1
CDR3 protein: CASRERQGRNTEAFF
CDR3 DNA: TGTGCCAGTAGGGAAAGACAGGGTCGTAACACTGAAGCTTTCTTT

V gene: TRBV2
CDR3 length: 14
clone size: .
J gene: TRBJ1-4
D gene: TRBD1
CDR3 protein: CASSDAQGGEKLFF
CDR3 DNA: TGTGCCAGCAGTGATGCTCAGGGGGGTGAAAAACTGTTTTTT

V gene: TRBV6-5
CDR3 length: 13
clone size: .
J gene: TRBJ1-1
D gene: .
CDR3 protein: CASSIGQITEAFF
CDR3 DNA: TGTGCCAGCAGTATAGGACAAATCACTGAAGCTTTCTTT

V gene: TRBV2
CDR3 length: 13
clone size: .
J gene: TRBJ1-3
D gene: TRBD1
CDR3 protein: CARGQNSGNTIYF
CDR3 DNA: TGTGCCCGGGGACAGAACTCTGGAAACACCATATATTTT

V gene: TRBV6-5
CDR3 length: 16
clone size: .
J gene: TRBJ2-2
D gene: .
CDR3 protein: CASSLNRVANTGELFF
CDR3 DNA: TGTGCCAGCAGTTTGAACAGGGTAGCGAACACCGGGGAGCTGTTTTTT

V gene: TRBV7-3
CDR3 length: 13
clone size: few
J gene: TRBJ1-2
D gene: .
CDR3 protein: CASSFRQGNGYTF
CDR3 DNA: TGTGCCAGCAGCTTCCGGCAGGGAAATGGCTACACCTTC

V gene: TRBV6-5
CDR3 length: 11
clone size: .
J gene: TRBJ2-7
D gene: .
CDR3 protein: CASTNAYEQYF
CDR3 DNA: TGTGCCAGCACCAATGCCTACGAGCAGTACTTC

V gene: TRBV18
CDR3 length: 13
clone size: .
J gene: TRBJ1-2
D gene: TRBD1
CDR3 protein: CASSPGQVNGYTF
CDR3 DNA: TGTGCCAGCTCACCCGGACAGGTCAATGGCTACACCTTC

V gene: TRBV7-8
CDR3 length: 15
clone size: .
J gene: TRBJ2-3
D gene: TRBD2
CDR3 protein: CASSLGGLASGTQYF
CDR3 DNA: TGTGCCAGCAGCTTAGGGGGACTAGCGTCGGGTACGCAGTATTTT

V gene: TRBV18
CDR3 length: 15
clone size: few
J gene: TRBJ2-7
D gene: TRBD2
CDR3 protein: CASSPERGRSYEQYF
CDR3 DNA: TGTGCCAGCTCACCAGAGCGGGGGCGTTCCTACGAGCAGTACTTC

V gene: TRBV3-1/TRBV3-2
CDR3 length: 14
clone size: .
J gene: TRBJ2-7
D gene: TRBD1
CDR3 protein: CASSLNTGGFEQYF
CDR3 DNA: TGTGCCAGCAGCCTAAACACAGGGGGCTTCGAGCAGTACTTC

V gene: TRBV7-3
CDR3 length: 15
clone size: once
J gene: TRBJ2-5
D gene: TRBD2
CDR3 protein: CASSTKAGGFETQYF
CDR3 DNA: TGTGCCAGCAGCACCAAAGCGGGGGGCTTTGAGACCCAGTACTTC

V gene: TRBV12-3/TRBV12-4
CDR3 length: 12
clone size: .
J gene: TRBJ1-2
D gene: TRBD1
CDR3 protein: CASRPGGGGYTF
CDR3 DNA: TGTGCCAGCAGACCAGGGGGCGGTGGCTACACCTTC

V gene: TRBV2
CDR3 length: 12
clone size: .
J gene: TRBJ2-2
D gene: TRBD1
CDR3 protein: CAKQGFAGELFF
CDR3 DNA: TGTGCCAAACAGGGGTTCGCCGGGGAGCTGTTTTTT

V gene: TRBV5-6
CDR3 length: 14
clone size: .
J gene: TRBJ1-2
D gene: .
CDR3 protein: CASRSATGPYGYTF
CDR3 DNA: TGTGCCAGCAGAAGCGCCACAGGGCCCTATGGCTACACCTTC

V gene: TRBV7-3
CDR3 length: 16
clone size: .
J gene: TRBJ1-1
D gene: .
CDR3 protein: CASSPRGPRENTEAFF
CDR3 DNA: TGTGCCAGCAGCCCCCGAGGGCCTCGAGAGAACACTGAAGCTTTCTTT

V gene: TRBV7-2
CDR3 length: 14
clone size: .
J gene: TRBJ1-1
D gene: TRBD1
CDR3 protein: CASSPDRQNTEAFF
CDR3 DNA: TGTGCCAGCAGCCCGGACAGGCAGAACACTGAAGCTTTCTTT

V gene: TRBV7-9
CDR3 length: 17
clone size: .
J gene: TRBJ2-3
D gene: TRBD2
CDR3 protein: CASSLVGLAGGTDTQYF
CDR3 DNA: TGTGCCAGCAGCTTAGTAGGCCTAGCGGGGGGAACAGATACGCAGTATTTT

V gene: TRBV14
CDR3 length: 13
clone size: .
J gene: TRBJ1-4
D gene: .
CDR3 protein: CASSQAAGEKLFF
CDR3 DNA: TGTGCCAGCAGCCAAGCGGCAGGGGAAAAACTGTTTTTT

V gene: TRBV5-3
CDR3 length: 16
clone size: .
J gene: TRBJ1-3
D gene: .
CDR3 protein: CARSLEEDSPGNTIYF
CDR3 DNA: TGTGCCAGAAGCTTGGAGGAGGACTCCCCAGGAAACACCATATATTTT

V gene: TRBV6-6
CDR3 length: 13
clone size: .
J gene: TRBJ1-2
D gene: .
CDR3 protein: CASGERSDYGYTF
CDR3 DNA: TGTGCCAGCGGGGAGAGGAGTGACTATGGCTACACCTTC

V gene: TRBV7-7
CDR3 length: 15
clone size: .
J gene: TRBJ2-1
D gene: .
CDR3 protein: CASSFLGGGYNEQFF
CDR3 DNA: TGTGCCAGCAGCTTTTTAGGGGGTGGGTACAATGAGCAGTTCTTC

V gene: TRBV11-2
CDR3 length: 14
clone size: .
J gene: TRBJ1-1
D gene: .
CDR3 protein: CASSLAGLNTEAFF
CDR3 DNA: TGTGCCAGCAGCTTAGCAGGTTTGAACACTGAAGCTTTCTTT

V gene: TRBV5-4
CDR3 length: 13
clone size: .
J gene: TRBJ2-1
D gene: TRBD2
CDR3 protein: CASSLERGFEQFF
CDR3 DNA: TGTGCCAGCAGCTTAGAGCGGGGGTTTGAGCAGTTCTTC

V gene: TRBV19
CDR3 length: 14
clone size: .
J gene: TRBJ1-2
D gene: .
CDR3 protein: CASREGRTLYGYTF
CDR3 DNA: TGTGCCAGTAGGGAAGGCCGGACACTCTATGGCTACACCTTC

V gene: TRBV18
CDR3 length: 16
clone size: .
J gene: TRBJ2-5
D gene: .
CDR3 protein: CASSPTMQGGKETQYF
CDR3 DNA: TGTGCCAGCTCACCAACGATGCAGGGGGGAAAAGAGACCCAGTACTTC

V gene: TRBV10-3
CDR3 length: 13
clone size: few
J gene: TRBJ1-2
D gene: .
CDR3 protein: CAIEPLQGFGYTF
CDR3 DNA: TGTGCCATCGAGCCTTTACAGGGATTCGGCTACACCTTC

V gene: TRBV2
CDR3 length: 14
clone size: once
J gene: TRBJ1-2
D gene: TRBD1
CDR3 protein: CASRLGQGMGGYTF
CDR3 DNA: TGTGCCAGCAGATTAGGACAGGGGATGGGAGGCTACACCTTC

V gene: TRBV24-1
CDR3 length: 16
clone size: .
J gene: TRBJ1-2
D gene: TRBD1
CDR3 protein: CATIQQGIIGNYGYTF
CDR3 DNA: TGTGCCACCATCCAACAGGGGATAATTGGGAACTATGGCTACACCTTC

V gene: TRBV29-1
CDR3 length: 13
clone size: .
J gene: TRBJ2-5
D gene: .
CDR3 protein: CSVERQEEETQYF
CDR3 DNA: TGCAGCGTTGAGCGACAGGAAGAAGAGACCCAGTACTTC

V gene: TRBV7-9
CDR3 length: 15
clone size: once
J gene: TRBJ1-6
D gene: TRBD1
CDR3 protein: CASSVPTGNDSPLHF
CDR3 DNA: TGTGCCAGCAGCGTACCGACAGGGAATGATTCACCCCTCCACTTT

V gene: TRBV2
CDR3 length: 16
clone size: .
J gene: TRBJ2-1
D gene: .
CDR3 protein: CASYFSRAGYHNEQFF
CDR3 DNA: TGTGCCAGCTATTTTAGTAGGGCGGGGTACCACAATGAGCAGTTCTTC

V gene: TRBV9
CDR3 length: 14
clone size: .
J gene: TRBJ2-3
D gene: .
CDR3 protein: CASSVAGEQYTQYF
CDR3 DNA: TGTGCCAGCAGCGTAGCGGGGGAGCAGTATACGCAGTATTTT

V gene: TRBV2
CDR3 length: 15
clone size: .
J gene: TRBJ2-3
D gene: TRBD2
CDR3 protein: CASTLAGGSTDTQYF
CDR3 DNA: TGTGCCAGCACCCTAGCGGGGGGGAGCACAGATACGCAGTATTTT

V gene: TRBV7-2
CDR3 length: 15
clone size: .
J gene: TRBJ2-3
D gene: TRBD2
CDR3 protein: CASRPTGGDTDTQYF
CDR3 DNA: TGTGCCAGCAGACCGACGGGGGGGGACACAGATACGCAGTATTTT

V gene: TRBV14
CDR3 length: 15
clone size: .
J gene: TRBJ1-2
D gene: .
CDR3 protein: CASSQARGKDYGYTF
CDR3 DNA: TGTGCCAGCAGCCAAGCACGGGGGAAGGACTATGGCTACACCTTC

V gene: TRBV11-2
CDR3 length: 16
clone size: .
J gene: TRBJ2-5
D gene: .
CDR3 protein: CASSLDGGARRETQYF
CDR3 DNA: TGTGCCAGCAGCTTAGACGGCGGGGCTCGTAGGGAGACCCAGTACTTC

V gene: TRBV7-9
CDR3 length: 13
clone size: .
J gene: TRBJ2-7
D gene: TRBD1
CDR3 protein: CASSGPDRDEQYF
CDR3 DNA: TGTGCCAGCAGCGGTCCGGACAGGGACGAGCAGTACTTC

V gene: TRBV6-4
CDR3 length: 10
clone size: .
J gene: TRBJ2-7
D gene: .
CDR3 protein: CASSAREQYF
CDR3 DNA: TGTGCCAGCAGTGCGCGCGAGCAGTACTTC

V gene: TRBV27
CDR3 length: 13
clone size: .
J gene: TRBJ2-7
D gene: .
CDR3 protein: CASSFIGSYEQYF
CDR3 DNA: TGTGCCAGCAGTTTTATCGGCTCCTACGAGCAGTACTTC

V gene: TRBV10-3
CDR3 length: 18
clone size: .
J gene: TRBJ2-3
D gene: TRBD2
CDR3 protein: CAISETGLAGGSTDTQYF
CDR3 DNA: TGTGCCATCAGTGAAACGGGTCTAGCGGGGGGTAGCACAGATACGCAGTATTTT

V gene: TRBV29-1
CDR3 length: 15
clone size: .
J gene: TRBJ2-7
D gene: TRBD1
CDR3 protein: CSVEEGTGVLYEQYF
CDR3 DNA: TGCAGCGTTGAAGAGGGGACAGGGGTCTTGTACGAGCAGTACTTC

V gene: TRBV7-8
CDR3 length: 16
clone size: once
J gene: TRBJ1-4
D gene: .
CDR3 protein: CASSSNRDNLNEKLFF
CDR3 DNA: TGTGCCAGCAGCTCGAACCGGGACAATCTAAATGAAAAACTGTTTTTT

V gene: TRBV19
CDR3 length: 16
clone size: once
J gene: TRBJ2-7
D gene: TRBD1
CDR3 protein: CASSTLRRTGNNEQYF
CDR3 DNA: TGTGCCAGTAGTACCCTCCGGCGGACAGGGAATAACGAGCAGTACTTC

V gene: TRBV7-7
CDR3 length: 13
clone size: .
J gene: TRBJ2-7
D gene: TRBD1
CDR3 protein: CASSRDRGSEQYF
CDR3 DNA: TGTGCTAGCAGCCGGGACAGGGGAAGTGAGCAGTACTTC

V gene: TRBV6-5
CDR3 length: 13
clone size: many
J gene: TRBJ2-2
D gene: .
CDR3 protein: CASSYSQSGELFF
CDR3 DNA: TGTGCCAGCAGTTACTCTCAGTCCGGGGAGCTGTTTTTT

V gene: TRBV6-6
CDR3 length: 13
clone size: .
J gene: TRBJ1-2
D gene: .
CDR3 protein: CASSYPGQGGYTF
CDR3 DNA: TGTGCCAGCAGTTACCCCGGCCAGGGCGGCTACACCTTC

V gene: TRBV7-3
CDR3 length: 15
clone size: .
J gene: TRBJ2-3
D gene: TRBD2
CDR3 protein: CASSPWAGGTDTQYF
CDR3 DNA: TGTGCCAGCAGCCCCTGGGCGGGGGGCACAGATACGCAGTATTTT